This is a list of T cell receptor beta chains from one sample in a study of blood T cell repertoires in COVID-19. Produced via immunoSEQ multiplex PCR; TCRdb's table is partial and in-frame only. The sample includes over 120,000 clones, over 60% of them seen just once. Input material: peripheral blood. Receptors originate from a woman older than 75 with active or convalescent COVID-19. The CDR3 runs from the conserved cysteine through the conserved F or W. D genes are given only for firm matches. Where a row states a size, it is once, few, many or the class of an expanded clone; other rows omit it.

few | 18 | TRBD1 | TRBV23-1 | CASSRRTGHDKNTGELFF
NA | 15 | NA | TRBV7-6 | CASSLKGGSGNTIYF
once | 16 | TRBD1 | TRBV2 | CASSALGTGGGQPQHF
NA | 15 | TRBD2 | TRBV18 | CASSPLLAGGVEQYF
NA | 17 | TRBD1 | TRBV19 | CASSIFRGQGGNQPQHF
NA | 15 | TRBD1 | TRBV11-2 | CASSRTGGGNQPQHF
NA | 15 | NA | TRBV4-1 | CASSQGGSSYNEQFF
NA | 15 | TRBD2 | TRBV5-6 | CASSLTSGGAREQYF
NA | 15 | NA | TRBV6-5 | CASSYSRAANTEAFF
NA | 14 | TRBD1 | TRBV2 | CASSELGTEQPQHF
NA | 13 | NA | TRBV5-1 | CASSLRESGELFF
NA | 15 | NA | TRBV6-2/TRBV6-3 | CASSYSAIAKNIQYF
few | 13 | TRBD1 | TRBV7-3 | CASSLNRGYEQYF
NA | 14 | TRBD1 | TRBV7-6 | CASSWGTGGYEQYF
NA | 18 | TRBD2 | TRBV28 | CASTISGTSGGRTDTQYF
NA | 12 | NA | TRBV7-9 | CATSPGQETQYF
NA | 15 | TRBD1 | TRBV29-1 | CSVVTGSLAKNIQYF
NA | 14 | TRBD1 | TRBV5-1 | CASSLTGDDYGYTF
NA | 14 | NA | TRBV28 | CASSENQGYQPQHF
once | 18 | NA | TRBV10-2 | CASSDPMVTGSSNQPQHF
NA | 17 | TRBD1 | TRBV9 | CASSGPGQESSKNIQYF
NA | 16 | TRBD1 | TRBV12-5 | CASGSGTDTSTDTQYF
NA | 16 | TRBD1 | TRBV28 | CASTDPPGQGRYEQYF
NA | 14 | NA | TRBV29-1 | CSAARDLGGTEAFF
few | 13 | NA | TRBV2 | CASSVQADYGYTF
NA | 15 | NA | TRBV28 | CASSLGGSLAHEQYF
NA | 16 | NA | TRBV7-8 | CASSLEGRFSNQPQHF
once | 14 | NA | TRBV5-1 | CASSLAGAYNEQFF
NA | 16 | NA | TRBV30 | CAWTNGPGHRVPAAFF
NA | 14 | TRBD1 | TRBV7-3 | CASSRGQGRTEAFF
NA | 15 | NA | TRBV2 | CASSESRGFSSPLHF
NA | 15 | NA | TRBV14 | CASSQDYGSGEKLFF